The entry that follows covers one T cell receptor (beta chain) sequence. Its antigen remains unknown. This table comes from immunoSEQ multiplex PCR, and its TCRdb copy is limited to in-frame clones, with some not included. The sample contains hundreds of thousands of clones, roughly 95% of which appear only once. The CDR3 is 12 residues long. V lost 1 base and J lost 5, with 5 bases in between. CDR1 and CDR2 from the germline V gene are MNHEY and SMNVEV (reference sequence). The data derive from a study of shared clonotypes between healthy human individuals. Study-wide findings and caveats: What limited the represented genetic and exposure-history diversity was the small number of donors. Clonotype sharing across donors was expected to vary with sequencing depth.

The naive CD8 subset, CD45RO-negative cells positively selected for CCR7, excluded terminally differentiated effector memory CD45RA+ cells. Sequenced: naive CD8+ T cells sorted from blood. This sequence was found in a woman aged 25-40 years in good health. This rearrangement joins TRBV27 to TRBJ2-5; no reliable D call. As DNA, the CDR3 is TGTGCCAGCAGTTTATATGGGGAGACCCAGTACTTC. It codes for CASSLYGETQYF.